This TCR beta chain was observed in a study of blood T cell repertoires in COVID-19. Background on the study: Sites across the United States, Italy and Spain contributed samples from acute and convalescent COVID-19. Sources were T cells, B-cell-depleted T cells, or PBMCs; the material itself was cDNA or gDNA.

Here immunoSEQ multiplex PCR was the method, and the copy in TCRdb shows in-frame clones only, minus some. This sample has more than 200,000 clones; more than 70% occur once, and the top ten carry 2% to 2.5%. Germline CDR1 is SQVTM and CDR2 is ANQGSEA. This CDR3 comprises 12 residues. V was cut by 5 bases and J by 0 bases, with 8 bases left in between. The rearrangement joins TRBV29-1 to TRBJ2-7, with D possibly matching TRBD2 (5 bases). Input material: peripheral blood. This TCR came from a woman aged 40-49 years who had recovered from COVID-19. CDR3: CSVSGSSYEQYF. DNA for the CDR3: TGCAGCGTTTCGGGAAGCTCCTACGAGCAGTACTTC.